One sample yielded the 18 T cell receptor beta chains listed below, sequenced in a study of T cells in tuberculosis. The repertoire was sequenced with immunoSEQ multiplex PCR; TCRdb's copy has only in-frame clones and lacks some. The sample lists under 40,000 clones, 93% occurring once. The sequencing sample was made of PBMCs. All receptors come from a donor aged 5 to 30 with latent tuberculosis or without tuberculosis infection.

This clone is classed as medium-sized. V gene TRBV27 combines with J gene TRBJ1-2, with 8 bases lining up with TRBD1. The CDR3 contains 15 residues. Trimming removed 7 bases from V and 6 bases from J; junction bases left unmatched: 13. The germline V gene has CDR1 MNHEY and CDR2 SMNVEV (reference sequence). The DNA of the CDR3 is TGTGCCAGCACCAAACAAGTGGACAGGGTTGATGGCTACACCTTC. Protein: CASTKQVDRVDGYTF.

V usage is TRBV6-5 and J usage is TRBJ1-2; D perhaps matches TRBD1 (5 bases). The germline V and J ends were trimmed by 9 bases and 5 bases, with 19 bases remaining between them. Per germline, CDR1 MNHEY and CDR2 SVGAGI. The CDR3 totals 14 residues. The CDR3 is CASRRAGREYGYTF. CDR3 sequence (DNA): TGTGCCAGTCGAAGAGCTGGCAGGGAATATGGCTACACCTTC.

The chain recombines TRBV28 with TRBJ1-2, with TRBD1 as a possible D gene (5 bases). The CDR3 contains 15 residues. V was clipped by 4 bases and J by 1 base, with 13 bases between them. Germline V gene data show CDR1 as MDHEN and CDR2 as SYDVKM. CDR3: CASSSNPDSNYGYTF. DNA of the CDR3: TGTGCCAGCAGTTCAAACCCCGACAGTAACTATGGCTACACCTTC.

V gene TRBV7-9 combines with J gene TRBJ1-5, with D perhaps matching TRBD1 (5 bases). Germline V gene sequence: CDR1 SEHNR, CDR2 FQNEAQ (reference sequence). This CDR3 is 13 amino acids long. V lost 5 bases and J 5 bases, leaving 10 bases between the germline ends. The CDR3: CASSPQGDQPQHF. In DNA, the CDR3 is TGTGCCAGCAGCCCTCAGGGTGATCAGCCCCAGCATTTT.

The chain uses TRBV5-1 and TRBJ2-6; TRBD1 matches 9 bases. The CDR3 sequence is 18 residues long. With 4 bases clipped from V and 1 base from J, the junction kept 9 bases outside the gene matches. The germline CDR1 and CDR2 sequences are SGHRS and YFSETQ. This CDR3 reads CASSPLRTGVSGANVLTF. The CDR3 bases are TGCGCCAGCAGCCCGTTACGGACAGGGGTTTCTGGGGCCAACGTCCTGACTTTC. Based on the CDR3 plus reference TRBV5-1 and TRBJ2-6, the full variable domain is KAGVTQTPRYLIKTRGQQVTLSCSPISGHRSVSWYQQTPGQGLQFLFEYFSETQRNKGNFPGRFSGRQFSNSRSEMNVSTLELGDSALYLCASSPLRTGVSGANVLTFGAGSRLTVL.

The rearrangement uses TRBV27 and TRBJ1-5, with unresolved D. V was pared by 2 bases and J by 4 bases, with 15 bases between. Germline-derived CDR1 and CDR2 are MNHEY and SMNVEV (reference sequence). The CDR3 totals 16 residues. CDR3 sequence: CASSLLNSLRNQPQHF. Here the CDR3 DNA reads TGTGCCAGCAGTTTACTAAACTCTTTGCGGAATCAGCCCCAGCATTTT.

This rearrangement joins TRBV4-3 to TRBJ2-3; 11 positions agree with TRBD2. Germline V lookup: CDR1 LGHNA, CDR2 YSLEER. The CDR3 runs to 20 residues. V shed 0 bases and J 2 bases; nucleotides not matched to a gene: 13. The CDR3 sequence: CASSQEVSGGAWGSTDTQYF. In DNA, the CDR3 is TGCGCCAGCAGCCAAGAGGTTAGCGGGGGGGCTTGGGGCTCCACAGATACGCAGTATTTT.

The CDR3 is CASSPRTGYWEQYF. CDR3 bases: TGTGCCAGTAGTCCACGGACAGGATACTGGGAGCAGTACTTC. The rearrangement joins TRBV19 to TRBJ2-7; 7 bases line up with TRBD1. The CDR3 runs 14 residues. V gave up 5 bases and J gave up 7 bases; unmatched junction bases: 11. Germline-derived CDR1 and CDR2 are LNHDA and SQIVND (reference sequence).

The chain employs TRBV27 and TRBJ1-2; TRBD1 matches at 7 bases. Germline lookup yields CDR1 MNHEY and CDR2 SMNVEV (reference sequence). CDR3 length: 15 amino acids. J lost 6 bases, V lost 2 bases, and 9 bases had no gene match. The CDR3 region has the DNA TGTGCCAGCAGTTTAGTTGCAGGGGGAAGACATGGCTACACCTTC. Amino acids: CASSLVAGGRHGYTF.

The V and J genes are TRBV9 and TRBJ1-3; unclear D gene. The ends were cut back, 4 bases at V and 1 base at J, with 9 bases in the middle. CDR3 size: 14 residues. Germline V gives CDR1 SGDLS, CDR2 YYNGEE. CDR3 nucleotides: TGTGCCAGCAGCACTCGGGTTTCTGGAAACACCATATATTTT. Its translation: CASSTRVSGNTIYF.

The genes are TRBV7-9 and TRBJ1-1, with D possibly being TRBD1 (5 bases). The ends were cut back, 3 bases at V and 2 bases at J, with 10 bases in the middle. The length of the CDR3 is 14 residues. Germline CDR1 is SEHNR and CDR2 is FQNEAQ (reference sequence). The CDR3 DNA is TGTGCCAGCAGCTTTATTCAGGGTAACACTGAAGCTTTCTTT. Protein sequence: CASSFIQGNTEAFF.

This clone was counted a single time. CDR3 sequence: CASSQREAGITYGYTF. The CDR3 DNA is TGTGCCAGCAGTCAAAGGGAGGCAGGGATTACCTATGGCTACACCTTC. V gene TRBV2 combines with J gene TRBJ1-2, with a possible D match to TRBD1 (5 bases). The V gene lost 5 bases and the J gene lost 4 bases, with 20 bases spanning the gap. Germline CDR1 is SNHLY and CDR2 is FYNNEI. The CDR3 is made up of 16 amino acids.

The chain has TRBV7-2 and TRBJ1-2, with D possibly TRBD1 on 5 matching bases. The ends were cut back, 5 bases at V and 5 bases at J, with 15 bases in the middle. The CDR3 is 14 amino acids. CDR1 and CDR2 from the germline V gene are SGHTA and FQGNSA. DNA for the CDR3: TGTGCCAGCAGCCCCGGGACGGGAGAGTATGGCTACACCTTC. This sequence encodes CASSPGTGEYGYTF.

The J gene is TRBJ1-3, the V gene TRBV14; 8 bases agree with TRBD1. The length of the CDR3 is 15 residues. Trimming removed 0 bases from V and 4 bases from J; junction bases left unmatched: 2. The germline V gene encodes CDR1 SGHDN and CDR2 FVKESK. The CDR3 is CASSQDSGGGNTIYF. The CDR3 coding sequence is TGTGCCAGCAGCCAAGATTCAGGGGGCGGAAACACCATATATTTT.

The V call is TRBV5-1, the J call TRBJ1-1, with no clear D. The CDR3 sequence is 16 residues long. Germline CDR1 SGHRS, CDR2 YFSETQ. Trimming removed 3 bases from V and 4 bases from J, with 19 bases in between. The CDR3 here is CASSWIAGERGTEAFF. CDR3 coding DNA: TGCGCCAGCAGCTGGATAGCAGGAGAACGGGGCACTGAAGCTTTCTTT.

V usage is TRBV21-1 and J usage is TRBJ1-5. TRBV21-1 is listed as a pseudogene. The CDR3 has 13 amino acids. CDR3 loop: CASSCTVNQPQHF. The CDR3 nucleotides are TGTGCCAGCAGCTGTACGGTCAATCAGCCCCAGCATTTT.

The chain joins TRBV9 to TRBJ2-3; D is possibly TRBD2 (6 bases). Germline V gene lookup returns CDR1 SGDLS and CDR2 YYNGEE. Between the trimmed V and J ends, which lost 0 bases and 0 bases, there was a span of 8 bases. The CDR3 is 15 amino acids. The CDR3 region has the DNA TGTGCCAGCAGCGTAGGCGCGGGGAGCACAGATACGCAGTATTTT. It yields the protein CASSVGAGSTDTQYF.

This chain joins TRBV7-6 and TRBJ2-7; TRBD1 might be the D (5 bases). This CDR3 has 16 residues. Trimming took 5 bases from V and 2 from J, leaving 19 bases between them. Germline V gene data show CDR1 as SGHVS and CDR2 as FNYEAQ. CDR3 residues: CASSPTAEDGAYEQYF. The CDR3 bases are TGTGCCAGCAGCCCGACAGCAGAGGATGGGGCCTACGAGCAGTACTTC. Variable domain in full (rest from reference TRBV7-6 and TRBJ2-7): GAGVSQSPRYKVTKRGQDVALRCDPISGHVSLYWYRQALGQGPEFLTYFNYEAQQDKSGLPNDRFSAERPEGSISTLTIQRTEQRDSAMYRCASSPTAEDGAYEQYFGPGTRLTVT.